The 8 T cell receptor beta chains below were found in one sample sequenced in a study of shared clonotypes between healthy human individuals (dated by TCRdb to the early 2020s). Library generation was performed with the immunoSEQ multiplex PCR assay. Imported from immuneACCESS, the table was reduced by TCRdb to in-frame sequences with V and J called. These copies leave out some clones; in studies compared against another copy, an unresolved V gene accounts for under half, and the cause of the remainder is not known. The sample data list hundreds of thousands of clones, and roughly 70% of these were observed just once. Under 2% of the sample rests with the top ten. Sample: memory CD4+ T cells sorted from blood. The cell subset or site label on this specimen signifies: CD45RA-negative fraction. The receptor set was obtained from a woman in her twenties or thirties in good health.

Of note for this clone: At the DNA level, this CDR3 is encoded by other sequences in the same sample as well. This chain connects TRBV18 to TRBJ1-1; D uncertain. Germline V gene sequence: CDR1 KGHSH, CDR2 LQKENI. This CDR3 region has 14 residues. The V end was cut by 0 bases, the J end by 3 bases, with 8 bases between. In nucleotides, the CDR3 is TGTGCCAGCTCACCACCGAAAGGGTACACTGAAGCTTTCTTT. Its translation is CASSPPKGYTEAFF.

The chain couples TRBV30 to TRBJ2-7, with TRBD1 as a possible D gene (7 bases). V lost 2 bases and J lost 7, with 12 bases in between. This CDR3 contains 12 residues. CDR1 and CDR2 (germline): GTSNPN, SVGIG (reference sequence). The CDR3 bases are TGTGCCTGGAGTCCGACAGGGAGGGAGCAGTACTTC. Translating it yields CAWSPTGREQYF.

The gene calls are TRBV25-1 and TRBJ2-2; 11 bases agree with TRBD1. Germline values: CDR1 MGHDK, CDR2 SYGVNS. CDR3 length: 14 residues. Germline trimming cut 4 bases from V and 6 bases from J; bases unmatched to any gene: 1. The CDR3 bases are TGTGCCAGCAGTGGGACAGGGGGCTCCGGGGAGCTGTTTTTT. Its protein product is CASSGTGGSGELFF.

V and J are TRBV5-4 and TRBJ1-2; D uncertain. The V and J ends lost 0 bases and 6 bases respectively, with 6 bases between them. From germline, CDR1 is SGHNT and CDR2 YYREEE (reference sequence). The CDR3 runs to 12 residues. The DNA of the CDR3 is TGTGCCAGCAGCTTGGGACTTCATGGCTACACCTTC. Protein product: CASSLGLHGYTF.

The chain carries TRBV7-8 and TRBJ1-2, with D unclear. CDR3 length: 16 amino acids. V was trimmed by 1 base and J by 8 bases, leaving 20 bases between them. CDR1 is SGHVS, CDR2 FQNEAQ, per germline. The CDR3 loop is CASSLERFKVAFGYTF. The CDR3 nucleotides read TGTGCCAGCAGCTTAGAACGTTTTAAGGTAGCATTCGGCTACACCTTC.

The chain combines TRBV2 with TRBJ1-5; D remains ambiguous. CDR3 length equals 12 residues. Germline-derived CDR1 and CDR2 are SNHLY and FYNNEI. Trimming pared 8 bases from V and 5 bases from J, leaving 10 bases between. CDR3 in amino acids: CASSTVHQPQHF. Here the CDR3 DNA reads TGTGCCAGCTCCACTGTCCATCAGCCCCAGCATTTT.

This chain joins TRBV4-2 and TRBJ2-3, with D possibly being TRBD2 (5 bases). Trimming shortened V by 4 bases and J by 3 bases, and 17 bases separated the two germline ends. This CDR3 region has 16 residues. Per the germline V gene, CDR1 is LGHNA and CDR2 is YNFKEQ. The chain's CDR3 is CASSRELVGQTDTQYF. CDR3 DNA: TGTGCCAGCAGCCGGGAACTAGTAGGTCAGACAGATACGCAGTATTTT.

This clone was observed many times. The sample holds other DNA sequences that translate to the same CDR3. V usage is TRBV4-1 and J usage is TRBJ2-5, with 8 positions matching TRBD1. CDR3 length equals 15 residues. The J segment lost 3 bases and the V segment lost 1 base, leaving 4 bases of the junction unmatched. Germline V CDR1 and CDR2: MGHRA, YSYEKL. The CDR3 DNA follows: TGCGCCAGCAGCCAAGGACCAGGGGGCGAAGAGACCCAGTACTTC. Its protein is CASSQGPGGEETQYF.